Described below is a single TCR beta chain sequence and its context. The tissue used was unsorted bulk material of roughly 17-34 mg. RNA and DNA were co-extracted from it with the AllPrep DNA/RNA mini kit. The investigators made TCR beta cDNA from 500 ng total RNA, using a constant-region primer. ARM-PCR was slightly modified, and three nested multiplex PCR rounds with it gave rise to the TCR beta libraries. TRBV1-TRBV30 forward primers paired with a C-beta reverse primer drove the first two PCR rounds, roughly 10 cycles each. From the multiplex PCR reads, TCRdb called clonotypes with MiXCR, one entry per CDR3 protein. Altogether 50,000 or so distinct CDR3 sequences are present, around 77% being singletons, with the ten largest covering around 22%. CDR3 size: 15 residues. This sample is part of a study of tumor-infiltrating lymphocytes in primary liver carcinoma.

The chain uses TRBV12-3 or TRBV12-4 and TRBJ1-5; perhaps TRBD1 as D (5 bases). The receptor's source is a man in his forties with primary liver carcinoma and hepatitis B virus infection. The sample taken for sequencing was liver tumor tissue from sampling region 5. Specified subset: tumor region T5, tumor centre. The CDR3 bases are TGTGCTGGCAAGCGGGGCACCGCAATAGATCAGCCCCAGCATTTT. It translates to CAGKRGTAIDQPQHF.